Each of the 29 T cell receptor beta chains below was sequenced from the same sample in a study of blood T cell repertoires in COVID-19 (TCRdb year 2020). The receptor library was made with the immunoSEQ multiplex PCR assay. This immuneACCESS table, as held by TCRdb, lists in-frame sequences with V and J called but not all clones. Of the missing ones, under half trace to an unresolved V gene in checked studies; the others have no known cause. Across this sample there are around 260,000 clones, with 80% to 95% seen only once. The top ten constitute 2.2% of the sample. Sequencing was done on a sample of peripheral blood. All receptors come from a woman in her thirties with COVID-19, enrolled during active disease.

CDR3 in amino acids: CASSLAHGSGRAGETQYF. For the CDR3, the DNA is TGTGCCAGCAGCTTAGCGCATGGTAGCGGGAGGGCCGGGGAGACCCAGTACTTC. The rearrangement joins TRBV7-2 to TRBJ2-5; 11 bases line up with TRBD2. This CDR3 comprises 18 residues. Germline V lookup: CDR1 SGHTA, CDR2 FQGNSA. Unmatched junction bases numbered 11, after V lost 0 bases and J lost 5 bases.

The chain carries TRBV3-1 (or the pseudogene TRBV3-2) and TRBJ1-1; perhaps TRBD1 as D (6 bases). Germline V CDR1 and CDR2: LGHDT, YNNKEL (reference sequence). Trimming stripped 0 bases from V and 7 bases from J, with 15 bases between. There are 15 residues in the CDR3. The CDR3 reads CASSQESTGQHEAFF. Written as DNA, the CDR3 is TGTGCCAGCAGCCAAGAGAGCACAGGGCAACATGAAGCTTTCTTT.

The V and J genes are TRBV6-1 and TRBJ1-4, with TRBD1 matching over 8 bases. CDR3 size: 16 residues. The germline V gene has CDR1 MNHNS and CDR2 SASEGT. Germline trimming cut 4 bases from V and 8 bases from J; bases unmatched to any gene: 12. CDR3 coding DNA: TGTGCCAGCAGTGCCCCCCGGGACAGGCGAGGGGAAAAACTGTTTTTT. Residues: CASSAPRDRRGEKLFF.

The rearrangement joins TRBV11-2 to TRBJ2-1; D perhaps matches TRBD2 (6 bases). Between the trimmed V and J ends, which lost 8 bases and 4 bases, there was a span of 15 bases. Germline assignment: CDR1 SGHAT and CDR2 FQNNGV. This CDR3 contains 14 residues. The CDR3 loop is CASDFGGGYNEQFF. The CDR3 coding sequence is TGTGCCAGCGATTTTGGGGGAGGATACAATGAGCAGTTCTTC.

This clone appeared once. CDR3 nucleotide sequence: TGTGCCAGCAGCCAAGCAGGGTACTCACCCCTCCACTTT. Protein: CASSQAGYSPLHF. The chain is built from TRBV14 and TRBJ1-6; TRBD1 is a possible D gene (5 bases). Trimming took 1 base from V and 10 from J, leaving 8 bases between them. Germline V gene lookup returns CDR1 SGHDN and CDR2 FVKESK. The CDR3 loop spans 13 amino acids.

V is TRBV29-1 and J is TRBJ1-1; TRBD1 might be the D (5 bases). Germline-derived CDR1 and CDR2 are SQVTM and ANQGSEA. Trimming took off 0 bases at V and 4 bases at J, with 6 bases between the two ends. The CDR3 has 12 amino acids. This CDR3 is CSVEDRVTEAFF. The CDR3 DNA follows: TGCAGCGTTGAAGACAGGGTCACTGAAGCTTTCTTT.

The chain carries TRBV29-1 and TRBJ1-1; tentatively, D is TRBD1 (6 bases). Germline V gene lookup returns CDR1 SQVTM and CDR2 ANQGSEA. V dropped 6 bases and J dropped 0 bases, with 11 bases sitting between them. This CDR3 region has 13 residues. CDR3 region: CSVKQGMNTEAFF. The CDR3, as DNA: TGCAGCGTAAAACAGGGTATGAACACTGAAGCTTTCTTT.

The chain carries TRBV5-5 and TRBJ2-5; D unresolved. Trimming cost V 2 bases and J 5 bases, with 19 bases left between them. This CDR3 comprises 16 residues. Germline loops: CDR1 SGHKS, CDR2 YYEKEE (reference sequence). Here the CDR3 reads CASSLIPEEPTETQYF. The CDR3 DNA reads TGTGCCAGCAGCTTAATCCCAGAGGAACCGACGGAGACCCAGTACTTC.

The rearrangement links TRBV10-3 to TRBJ2-1, with 7 positions matching TRBD2. The CDR3 extends over 15 amino acids. V gave up 6 bases and J gave up 4 bases; unmatched junction bases: 9. CDR1 and CDR2 (germline): ENHRY, SYGVKD. The CDR3 protein is CAIRDGRKGYNEQFF. CDR3 nucleotides: TGTGCCATCAGGGACGGGAGGAAGGGGTACAATGAGCAGTTCTTC.

With respect to this clone: The sample contains more than one DNA sequence encoding this CDR3. The CDR3 region is CASSLDGLNYGYTF. CDR3 bases: TGCGCCAGCAGCTTGGATGGACTTAACTATGGCTACACCTTC. The chain is built from TRBV5-1 and TRBJ1-2, with D hard to call. The V end was cut by 0 bases, the J end by 1 base, with 7 bases between. Germline V gene lookup returns CDR1 SGHRS and CDR2 YFSETQ. This CDR3 region has 14 residues.

The chain joins TRBV4-1 to TRBJ1-2; D call uncertain. Germline CDR1 and CDR2: MGHRA and YSYEKL. The V end was cut by 1 base, the J end by 0 bases, with 9 bases between. CDR3 length equals 15 residues. The DNA of the CDR3 is TGCGCCAGCAGCCAAGCGCCACACACTAACTATGGCTACACCTTC. Its protein product is CASSQAPHTNYGYTF.

The rearrangement uses TRBV15 and TRBJ1-6; D not certain. Trimming stripped 0 bases from V and 0 bases from J, with 12 bases between. CDR3 length: 18 amino acids. Germline lookup yields CDR1 LNHNV and CDR2 YYDKDF (reference sequence). The CDR3 here is CATSRDKDLSSYNSPLHF. As DNA, the CDR3 is TGTGCCACCAGCAGAGATAAAGATTTGAGCTCCTATAATTCACCCCTCCACTTT.

The rearrangement links TRBV25-1 to TRBJ1-2, with TRBD1 matching over 11 bases. CDR3 size: 15 residues. V lost 5 bases and J lost 8; bases outside the gene matches: 10. Germline values: CDR1 MGHDK, CDR2 SYGVNS. The CDR3 nucleotides are TGTGCCAGCAGTTCCAATGGACAGGGGGCGAGGGGCTACACCTTC. Protein product: CASSSNGQGARGYTF.

The CDR3 protein is CASSVESSGLAYEQYF. In nucleotides, the CDR3 is TGTGCCAGCAGCGTAGAGAGTAGCGGGCTTGCCTACGAGCAGTACTTC. The chain uses TRBV9 and TRBJ2-7, with 7 bases fitting TRBD2. V shed 0 bases, J shed 2 bases, and the junction held 8 bases outside the gene matches. Germline lookup yields CDR1 SGDLS and CDR2 YYNGEE. CDR3 length equals 16 residues.

The chain couples TRBV5-4 to TRBJ1-1, with D perhaps matching TRBD1 (6 bases). Germline CDR1 reads SGHNT; CDR2 reads YYREEE (reference sequence). V was clipped by 7 bases and J by 4 bases, with 11 bases between them. The CDR3 extends over 12 amino acids. The CDR3 region is CASYRDFTEAFF. The CDR3 DNA follows: TGTGCCAGCTACAGGGATTTCACTGAAGCTTTCTTT.

The chain uses TRBV27 and TRBJ1-5; TRBD1 aligns across 8 bases. With 10 bases clipped from V and 3 bases from J, the junction kept 2 bases outside the gene matches. CDR3 size: 12 residues. In germline, CDR1 is MNHEY, CDR2 SMNVEV (reference sequence). The CDR3 protein is CAKTGVNQPQHF. CDR3 nucleotide sequence: TGTGCCAAGACAGGGGTCAATCAGCCCCAGCATTTT.

This clone appeared a few times. This rearrangement joins TRBV19 to TRBJ2-2; D call uncertain. Germline assignment: CDR1 LNHDA and CDR2 SQIVND (reference sequence). The V gene lost 5 bases and the J gene lost 2 bases, with 6 bases spanning the gap. The length of the CDR3 is 13 residues. The CDR3 DNA sequence: TGTGCCAGTAGTCCACTCAACACCGGGGAGCTGTTTTTT. Translating gives CASSPLNTGELFF. The full variable domain, with the rest looked up from reference TRBV19 and TRBJ2-2, is DGGITQSPKYLFRKEGQNVTLSCEQNLNHDAMYWYRQDPGQGLRLIYYSQIVNDFQKGDIAEGYSVSREKKESFPLTVTSAQKNPTAFYLCASSPLNTGELFFGEGSRLTVL.

This clone was recorded once. The CDR3 protein is CAWIVTAGVRETQYF. CDR3 bases: TGTGCCTGGATAGTAACAGCGGGAGTTCGGGAGACCCAGTACTTC. The gene calls are TRBV30 and TRBJ2-5, with 8 nucleotides matching TRBD2. Germline loops: CDR1 GTSNPN, CDR2 SVGIG (reference sequence). The CDR3 spans 15 residues. Losses at the gene ends were 4 bases for V and 5 bases for J; bases not matched to a gene: 12.

This CDR3 reads CASSRQGQRNSPLHF. CDR3 nucleotide sequence: TGCGCCAGCAGCCGGCAGGGACAGCGCAATTCACCCCTCCACTTT. The J gene is TRBJ1-6, the V gene TRBV4-1, with TRBD1 identical over 7 bases. The germline V gene encodes CDR1 MGHRA and CDR2 YSYEKL. The CDR3 extends over 15 amino acids. Trimming at V came to 4 bases and at J to 7 bases, leaving 7 bases not matched to a gene.

This sequence joins TRBV12-2 and TRBJ2-7; TRBD2 is the table's D call and was not checked against the DNA. TRBV12-2 is termed a pseudogene. This CDR3 spans 16 amino acids. CDR3 sequence: CASRPERRDPPYEQYF. The DNA of the CDR3 is TGTGCAAGTCGCCCAGAGCGGCGGGATCCCCCCTACGAGCAGTACTTC.

The chain carries TRBV19 and TRBJ2-7, with 9 positions matching TRBD1. The CDR3 spans 15 residues. V lost 3 bases, J lost 5 bases, and 8 bases stayed unmatched. The germline CDR1 and CDR2 sequences are LNHDA and SQIVND (reference sequence). The DNA for the CDR3 is TGTGCCAGTAGTATCGGAGGACAGGGGTGGGACGAGCAGTACTTC. Translation gives CASSIGGQGWDEQYF.

The chain uses TRBV28 and TRBJ2-7; TRBD2 might be the D (5 bases). The CDR3 consists of 12 residues. V lost 4 bases to trimming and J lost 5 bases, with 9 bases between them. From germline, CDR1 is MDHEN and CDR2 SYDVKM. CDR3 amino acids: CASSSPRDEQYF. Written as DNA, the CDR3 is TGTGCCAGCAGTTCCCCGCGGGACGAGCAGTACTTC.

Worth noting for this clone: Other DNA variants within this sample encode the same CDR3. The genes are TRBV5-1 and TRBJ2-7, with TRBD1 identical over 9 bases. The trim removed 4 bases at V and 2 bases at J, leaving 4 bases unmatched. In germline, CDR1 is SGHRS, CDR2 YFSETQ. The CDR3 contains 14 residues. The CDR3 sequence: CASSPGTGTYEQYF. The CDR3 DNA sequence: TGCGCCAGCAGCCCCGGGACAGGGACCTACGAGCAGTACTTC.

This chain joins TRBV3-1 (or the pseudogene TRBV3-2) and TRBJ2-5, with 7 bases lining up with TRBD2. This CDR3 has 13 residues. After removal of 7 bases from V and 6 bases from J, the junction contained 8 bases not matched to a gene. Germline loops: CDR1 LGHDT, CDR2 YNNKEL (reference sequence). For the CDR3, the DNA is TGTGCCAGCACCGGGGAGGGACGCCAGACCCAGTACTTC. This sequence encodes CASTGEGRQTQYF.

The V call is TRBV7-8, the J call TRBJ2-7; 8 bases are shared with TRBD2. V was pared by 8 bases and J by 6 bases, with 18 bases of the junction left unmatched. CDR3 length: 16 amino acids. CDR1 is SGHVS, CDR2 FQNEAQ, per germline. In DNA, the CDR3 is TGTGCCAGCGGGAGCGGGAGTCCCAGTATATCCGGCGAGCAGTACTTC. As protein: CASGSGSPSISGEQYF.

This clone has just one count. V usage is TRBV18 and J usage is TRBJ1-4; 8 bases line up with TRBD1. In germline, CDR1 is KGHSH, CDR2 LQKENI. CDR3 length: 16 residues. V was clipped by 3 bases and J by 4 bases; unmatched bases: 7. Here the CDR3 reads CASSPLTGVGNEKLFF. CDR3 nucleotide sequence: TGTGCCAGCTCACCTTTGACAGGGGTTGGTAATGAAAAACTGTTTTTT. Full variable domain (missing parts from reference TRBV18 and TRBJ1-4): NAGVMQNPRHLVRRRGQEARLRCSPMKGHSHVYWYRQLPEEGLKFMVYLQKENIIDESGMPKERFSAEFPKEGPSILRIQQVVRGDSAAYFCASSPLTGVGNEKLFFGSGTQLSVL.

The rearrangement links TRBV2 to TRBJ2-1, with D possibly TRBD2 on 7 matching bases. V was trimmed by 8 bases and J by 7 bases, leaving 24 bases between them. The CDR3 totals 16 residues. The V gene's germline CDR1 is SNHLY and CDR2 FYNNEI. CDR3 sequence reads: CASSWDRGRGLNEQFF. The CDR3 coding sequence is TGTGCCAGCTCTTGGGATAGGGGGAGGGGCCTGAATGAGCAGTTCTTC. The variable domain in full, with the rest retrieved from reference TRBV2 and TRBJ2-1, is EPEVTQTPSHQVTQMGQEVILRCVPISNHLYFYWYRQILGQKVEFLVSFYNNEISEKSEIFDDQFSVERPDGSNFTLKIRSTKLEDSAMYFCASSWDRGRGLNEQFFGPGTRLTVL.

The chain links TRBV2 to TRBJ1-2; the D gene is possibly TRBD1 (6 bases). Germline V gives CDR1 SNHLY, CDR2 FYNNEI. The CDR3 is made up of 14 amino acids. Trimming pared 1 base from V and 6 bases from J, leaving 12 bases between. Written as DNA, the CDR3 is TGTGCCAGCAGTGAAGAACGAGACAGGCATGGCTACACCTTC. Its protein product is CASSEERDRHGYTF.

The V gene is TRBV2, the J gene TRBJ1-2; the D gene is possibly TRBD1 (6 bases). The CDR3 sequence is 15 residues long. V was cut by 10 bases and J by 2 bases, with 20 bases left in between. CDR1 SNHLY and CDR2 FYNNEI come from the germline V gene. The CDR3 loop reads CANSPETGPNYGYTF. The CDR3 DNA reads as TGTGCCAACAGCCCGGAAACAGGGCCGAACTATGGCTACACCTTC. The variable domain in full, completed from reference TRBV2 and TRBJ1-2, reads EPEVTQTPSHQVTQMGQEVILRCVPISNHLYFYWYRQILGQKVEFLVSFYNNEISEKSEIFDDQFSVERPDGSNFTLKIRSTKLEDSAMYFCANSPETGPNYGYTFGSGTRLTVV.